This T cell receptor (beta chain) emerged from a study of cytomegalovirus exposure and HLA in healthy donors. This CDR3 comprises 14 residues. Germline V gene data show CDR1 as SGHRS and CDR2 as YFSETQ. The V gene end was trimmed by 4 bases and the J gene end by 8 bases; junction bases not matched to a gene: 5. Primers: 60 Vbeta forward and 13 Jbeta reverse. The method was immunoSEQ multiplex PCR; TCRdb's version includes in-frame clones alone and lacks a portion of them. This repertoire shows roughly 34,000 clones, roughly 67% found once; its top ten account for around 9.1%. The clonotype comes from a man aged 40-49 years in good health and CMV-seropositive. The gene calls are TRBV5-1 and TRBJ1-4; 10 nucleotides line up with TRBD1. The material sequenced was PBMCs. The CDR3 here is CASSGTGEGEKLFF. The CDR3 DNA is TGCGCCAGCAGCGGGACAGGGGAGGGAGAAAAACTGTTTTTT. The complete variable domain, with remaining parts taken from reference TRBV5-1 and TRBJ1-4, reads KAGVTQTPRYLIKTRGQQVTLSCSPISGHRSVSWYQQTPGQGLQFLFEYFSETQRNKGNFPGRFSGRQFSNSRSEMNVSTLELGDSALYLCASSGTGEGEKLFFGSGTQLSVL.